The rows below give T cell receptor beta chains drawn from one sample of a study of blood T cells in healthy people across ages. Via MiXCR, TCRdb re-called the 5' RACE reads, giving one row per CDR3 protein. The profile covers more than 650,000 distinct CDR3 sequences, with about 20% appearing a single time and around a fifth taken by the ten largest. The sample comprised blood. The receptors come from a man in his sixties or seventies in good health. CDR3s include the opening cysteine and the closing phenylalanine or tryptophan. Each record gives: D gene, J gene, clone size, V gene, CDR3 protein, CDR3 DNA. The D gene is left open where the match is weak. Some rows mark clone size as missing; the rest say once, few, many or name a class of expanded clone.

>.|TRBJ1-2|.|TRBV27
CASSFKGTTNYGYTF
TGTGCCAGCAGTTTTAAGGGGACTACTAACTATGGCTACACCTTC
>TRBD1|TRBJ2-3|few|TRBV12-3/TRBV12-4
CASRRQGAADTQYF
TGTGCCAGCAGGAGACAGGGGGCCGCAGATACGCAGTATTTT
>.|TRBJ2-1|.|TRBV11-2
CASRRPWRDNEQFF
TGTGCCAGCAGACGACCTTGGCGAGACAATGAGCAGTTCTTC
>.|TRBJ2-1|.|TRBV21-1
CASCKQRGYNEQFF
TGTGCCAGCTGTAAACAGAGGGGTTACAATGAGCAGTTCTTC
>.|TRBJ2-3|few|TRBV29-1
CSVESSRDTQYF
TGCAGCGTTGAATCGTCTCGGGATACGCAGTATTTT
>.|TRBJ2-5|.|TRBV29-1
CSVEDSYQETQYF
TGCAGCGTTGAAGACAGTTACCAAGAGACCCAGTACTTC
>.|TRBJ1-6|.|TRBV27
CASRSQGNRSPLHF
TGTGCCAGCAGATCACAGGGAAATAGGTCACCCCTCCACTTT
>.|TRBJ2-4|.|TRBV7-9
CANSLGGSIQYF
TGTGCCAACAGCTTAGGCGGAAGCATTCAGTACTTC
>TRBD2|TRBJ2-7|few|TRBV5-5
CASSSSSGLARYEQYF
TGTGCCAGCAGCTCCTCATCCGGACTAGCTCGGTACGAGCAGTACTTC
>.|TRBJ2-3|few|TRBV7-9
CASSVGGETDTQYF
TGTGCCAGCAGCGTTGGCGGGGAAACAGATACGCAGTATTTT
>.|TRBJ2-7|once|TRBV4-1
CASSQVAGIETYEQYF
TGCGCCAGCAGCCAAGTCGCCGGGATAGAAACCTACGAGCAGTACTTC
>TRBD1|TRBJ2-3|.|TRBV7-2
CASSRTGEDTQYF
TGTGCCAGCAGCCGGACAGGGGAGGATACGCAGTATTTT
>.|TRBJ2-2|few|TRBV3-1
CASSLRVGIAGELFF
TGTGCCAGCAGCCTCAGGGTGGGAATAGCCGGGGAGCTGTTTTTT
>.|TRBJ2-5|few|TRBV29-1
CSVRTWETQYF
TGCAGCGTTCGCACGTGGGAGACCCAGTACTTC
>TRBD1|TRBJ1-4|.|TRBV7-2
CASSRDSTATNEKLFF
TGTGCCAGCAGCCGGGACAGCACTGCAACTAATGAAAAACTGTTTTTT
>TRBD1|TRBJ1-5|many|TRBV12-3/TRBV12-4
CASSITGVGQPQHF
TGTGCCAGCAGTATAACAGGGGTTGGTCAGCCCCAGCATTTT
>.|TRBJ2-3|.|TRBV9
CASSVEPSTSTDTQYF
TGTGCCAGCAGCGTAGAGCCATCCACTAGCACAGATACGCAGTATTTT
>.|TRBJ1-4|few|TRBV6-6
CASSYRDGNEKLFF
TGTGCCAGCAGTTACAGGGACGGTAATGAAAAACTGTTTTTT
>.|TRBJ1-2|few|TRBV7-9
CASSPYGYGYTF
TGTGCCAGCAGCCCTTATGGTTATGGCTACACCTTC
>.|TRBJ2-1|few|TRBV5-5
CASSFYLTSAGVEFF
TGTGCCAGCAGCTTCTACCTAACGTCGGCGGGTGTCGAGTTCTTC
>.|TRBJ2-3|many|TRBV7-8
CASSFPGTQTSTDTQYF
TGTGCCAGCAGCTTCCCCGGGACACAGACTAGCACAGATACGCAGTATTTT
>TRBD1|TRBJ1-6|.|TRBV12-3/TRBV12-4
CASSLSTRGSPHF
TGTGCCAGCAGTTTATCTACCAGGGGGTCCCCCCACTTT
>.|TRBJ2-5|few|TRBV14
CASSPASLASETQYF
TGTGCCAGCAGCCCTGCTTCACTAGCTTCAGAGACCCAGTACTTC
>.|TRBJ1-2|.|TRBV12-3/TRBV12-4
CASSLAATYGYTF
TGTGCCAGCAGTTTAGCAGCAACCTATGGCTACACCTTC
>TRBD1|TRBJ1-2|.|TRBV20-1
CSARPDRGGYTF
TGCAGTGCTAGACCGGACAGGGGTGGCTACACCTTC
>.|TRBJ1-6|.|TRBV6-5
CASSYSGMTGRAYNSPLHF
TGTGCCAGCAGTTACTCGGGTATGACGGGGAGGGCCTATAATTCACCCCTCCACTTT
>.|TRBJ1-5|few|TRBV12-3/TRBV12-4
CASSLRGSGNQPQHF
TGTGCCAGCAGTTTGAGAGGGTCTGGCAATCAGCCCCAGCATTTT
>.|TRBJ1-1|few|TRBV7-9
CASSFSSSTEAFF
TGTGCCAGCAGCTTTTCAAGTAGCACTGAAGCTTTCTTT
>.|TRBJ1-2|few|TRBV14
CASSHQRSGGLDYGYTF
TGTGCCAGCAGCCATCAAAGGAGCGGGGGGCTCGACTATGGCTACACCTTC
>.|TRBJ2-3|few|TRBV3-1
CASSTLSDTQYF
TGTGCCAGCAGCACACTATCAGATACGCAGTATTTT
>.|TRBJ1-2|.|TRBV5-6
CASSIQDGYTF
TGTGCCAGCAGCATACAGGATGGCTACACCTTC
>TRBD1|TRBJ2-7|.|TRBV12-3/TRBV12-4
CATAHGQGFSYEQYF
TGTGCCACTGCGCACGGACAGGGATTCTCCTACGAGCAGTACTTC
>TRBD1|TRBJ2-4|.|TRBV20-1
CSARGTGYHIVF
TGCAGTGCTCGAGGGACAGGCTACCATATCGTCTTC
>TRBD2|TRBJ2-1|.|TRBV9
CASSDRLAGGNNEQFF
TGTGCCAGCAGCGACCGTTTAGCGGGAGGGAACAATGAGCAGTTCTTC
>.|TRBJ2-5|.|TRBV2
CASRDAFQETQYF
TGTGCCAGCAGGGACGCGTTCCAAGAGACCCAGTACTTC
>TRBD2|TRBJ2-3|.|TRBV29-1
CSVEGVAGGLDTQYF
TGCAGCGTTGAAGGGGTAGCGGGGGGGCTTGATACGCAGTATTTT
>.|TRBJ1-5|.|TRBV7-4
CASSLGFKGQPQHF
TGTGCCAGCAGCTTAGGGTTTAAGGGGCAGCCCCAGCATTTT
>.|TRBJ2-5|few|TRBV18
CASSAVLIEETQYF
TGTGCCAGCTCCGCCGTCTTGATTGAAGAGACCCAGTACTTC
>.|TRBJ1-1|few|TRBV10-3
CAIRVGIEAFF
TGTGCCATACGGGTGGGGATTGAAGCTTTCTTT
>.|TRBJ1-5|many|TRBV20-1
CSAGKRHGTNQPQHF
TGCAGTGCGGGGAAACGCCACGGCACAAATCAGCCCCAGCATTTT
>.|TRBJ1-3|few|TRBV29-1
CSVEEAYSGNTIYF
TGCAGCGTTGAAGAGGCCTACTCTGGAAACACCATATATTTT
>TRBD1|TRBJ2-1|.|TRBV29-1
CSVERGLVTHNEQFF
TGCAGCGTTGAAAGGGGGCTAGTCACCCACAATGAGCAGTTCTTC
>TRBD2|TRBJ2-3|.|TRBV20-1
CSARTSGGGGYTQYF
TGCAGTGCTCGGACTAGCGGGGGAGGAGGGTATACGCAGTATTTT
>TRBD2|TRBJ2-5|many|TRBV20-1
CSARTSGREQETQYF
TGCAGTGCCAGGACTAGCGGGAGGGAACAAGAGACCCAGTACTTC
>TRBD1|TRBJ1-1|few|TRBV6-2/TRBV6-3
CASGRGPRGTEAFF
TGTGCCAGCGGAAGGGGGCCCCGGGGCACTGAAGCTTTCTTT
>TRBD2|TRBJ2-1|few|TRBV5-5
CASSLELAGGWNEQFF
TGTGCCAGCAGCTTGGAACTAGCGGGGGGTTGGAATGAGCAGTTCTTC
>.|TRBJ1-4|many|TRBV5-6
CASGIAGVEKLFF
TGTGCCAGCGGAATCGCAGGGGTAGAAAAACTGTTTTTT
>.|TRBJ1-4|many|TRBV12-3/TRBV12-4
CASSFRGNEKLFF
TGTGCCAGCAGTTTTCGGGGAAATGAAAAACTGTTTTTT
>.|TRBJ2-6|few|TRBV4-1
CASSVPGTSGANVLTF
TGCGCCAGCAGCGTCCCTGGGACAAGTGGGGCCAACGTCCTGACTTTC
>.|TRBJ2-5|few|TRBV3-1
CASSHTGTVQTQYF
TGTGCCAGCAGCCACACGGGAACGGTACAGACCCAGTACTTC
>TRBD2|TRBJ2-3|few|TRBV10-2
CASSEKLGLAGGSTDTQYF
TGCGCCAGCAGTGAGAAACTCGGACTAGCGGGGGGTAGCACAGATACGCAGTATTTT
>TRBD1|TRBJ2-7|many|TRBV6-6
CASSYSRDRDPAFYEQYF
TGTGCCAGCAGTTACTCGAGGGACAGGGACCCAGCCTTCTACGAGCAGTACTTC
>TRBD2|TRBJ2-5|.|TRBV5-1
CASSLGPSGKRETQYF
TGCGCCAGCAGCTTGGGGCCTAGCGGGAAACGGGAGACCCAGTACTTC
>.|TRBJ2-6|few|TRBV7-6
CASSPQSLPGANVLTF
TGTGCCAGCAGCCCCCAGAGCTTGCCTGGGGCCAACGTCCTGACTTTC
>TRBD2|TRBJ2-3|.|TRBV7-9
CASIASGGLPDTQYF
TGTGCCAGCATAGCGAGCGGGGGGCTGCCAGATACGCAGTATTTT
>TRBD2|TRBJ2-1|few|TRBV20-1
CSAGLAGGSYNEQFF
TGCAGTGCGGGACTAGCGGGAGGCTCCTACAATGAGCAGTTCTTC
>.|TRBJ2-5|.|TRBV3-1
CASSQDVLYGGQYF
TGTGCCAGCAGCCAAGATGTTTTGTATGGCGGCCAGTACTTC
>TRBD1|TRBJ2-1|.|TRBV30
CAWAGTGGASYNEQFF
TGTGCCTGGGCCGGGACAGGGGGCGCATCCTACAATGAGCAGTTCTTC
>TRBD2|TRBJ2-5|.|TRBV9
CASSVGTIHQETQYF
TGTGCCAGCAGCGTTGGGACTATACACCAAGAGACCCAGTACTTC
>.|TRBJ2-2|few|TRBV20-1
CSAPGRSTGELFF
TGCAGTGCTCCCGGTAGGAGCACCGGGGAGCTGTTTTTT